The present entry profiles one T cell receptor beta chain with its context. Its matching antigen is unknown. With the Oncomine TCR Beta short-read assay, DNA from cultured CD4+ T cells was sequenced. TCRdb independently ran MiXCR on the PCR reads; one entry per CDR3 protein. This table has roughly 12,000 distinct CDR3 sequences, roughly 74% appearing once. The germline V gene encodes CDR1 DFQATT and CDR2 SNEGSKA (reference sequence). V shed 0 bases and J shed 4 bases, with 9 bases lying between them. This CDR3 has 13 residues. The sample belongs to a study of vaccination and CD4 T cells after COVID-19. The treatment: roughly 11-day PBMC culture with coronavirus spike peptide pools or control peptides (ViraFEST assay).

The sequences come from CD4+ T cells from blood, cultured in vitro, collected after SARS-CoV-2 vaccination. The chain has TRBV20-1 and TRBJ1-1; D is unclear. This TCR derives from a human donor who received a COVID-19 vaccine. The CDR3 protein is CSARDHSFTEAFF. The CDR3, as DNA: TGCAGTGCTAGAGATCATTCGTTCACTGAAGCTTTCTTT.